This record covers a single T cell receptor beta chain. The sample originates from a study of cytomegalovirus exposure and HLA in healthy donors. Clones were read by immunoSEQ multiplex PCR, and TCRdb kept only the in-frame ones, dropping some. The table lists under 100,000 clones, 95% to 98% of them singletons. Per the germline V gene, CDR1 is MDHEN and CDR2 is SYDVKM. V lost 8 bases, J lost 5 bases, and 7 bases stayed unmatched. The CDR3 loop spans 13 amino acids. The receptor comes from a man aged 18 to 30 in good health and CMV-seronegative. The sequenced sample was PBMCs. The chain links TRBV28 to TRBJ2-5, with 8 bases aligning to TRBD1. CDR3 sequence: CASSGQGRETQYF. The CDR3 nucleotides are TGTGCCAGCTCAGGACAGGGTAGGGAGACCCAGTACTTC.